This entry lists 25 T cell receptor beta chains sequenced from one sample in a study of PD-1 blockade in classical Hodgkin lymphoma (dated by TCRdb to 2018 to 2020). The time point label corresponds to: cycle 2 day 1 (C2D1) of nivolumab. Relapse after autologous stem cell transplantation had occurred in all trial patients, and cohorts A, B and C were distinguished by prior brentuximab vedotin exposure. Library construction relied on the immunoSEQ multiplex PCR assay. The table was pulled from immuneACCESS by TCRdb, which kept in-frame rearrangements only. Such tables lose some clones; where checked, under half of the loss comes from unresolved V genes, and the rest has no known cause. This sample holds roughly 150,000 clones; around 73% were observed only once. The ten most abundant clones make up 7% to 9.5% of the sample. Sequenced here: peripheral blood mononuclear cells (PBMCs), sampled before the second cycle of nivolumab. Receptors originate from a human donor with classical Hodgkin lymphoma.

The chain combines TRBV6-1 with TRBJ2-1; D might be TRBD2 (6 bases). The CDR3 covers 13 residues. V gave up 7 bases and J gave up 4 bases, with 11 bases separating them. Germline CDR1 MNHNS, CDR2 SASEGT. The CDR3 DNA is TGTGCCAGCAATGCGGGGCCTTACAATGAGCAGTTCTTC. This gives the protein CASNAGPYNEQFF.

The chain has TRBV10-3 and TRBJ2-1; no definite D call. Trimming removed 10 bases from V and 7 bases from J, with 5 bases in between. The CDR3 runs to 9 residues. Germline-derived CDR1 and CDR2 are ENHRY and SYGVKD. The CDR3 spells CATFNEQFF. CDR3 DNA: TGTGCCACCTTTAATGAGCAGTTCTTC.

The CDR3 DNA reads TGTGCCAGCGACAGGGACACTGAAGCTTTCTTT. This translates into CASDRDTEAFF. This rearrangement joins TRBV6-1 to TRBJ1-1; the match to TRBD1 covers 7 bases. Germline CDR1 is MNHNS and CDR2 is SASEGT. V trimming: 8 bases; J trimming: 3 bases; junction bases outside the gene matches: 0. The CDR3 has 11 amino acids.

This rearrangement joins TRBV6-5 to TRBJ2-3, with D possibly matching TRBD1 (6 bases). V was trimmed by 0 bases and J by 6 bases, leaving 10 bases between them. The germline gives CDR1 MNHEY, CDR2 SVGAGI. The CDR3 spans 14 residues. CDR3 in amino acids: CASSYSRGLDTQYF. CDR3 DNA: TGTGCCAGCAGTTACTCTAGGGGGTTGGATACGCAGTATTTT.

The rearrangement uses TRBV19 and TRBJ1-5, with 7 positions matching TRBD1. The trim removed 6 bases at V and 1 base at J, leaving 6 bases unmatched. Germline V gene sequence: CDR1 LNHDA, CDR2 SQIVND (reference sequence). The CDR3 spans 15 residues. The CDR3 DNA reads as TGTGCCAGTAGGGGACAGCGATCCAGCAATCAGCCCCAGCATTTT. Translating gives CASRGQRSSNQPQHF.

V is TRBV6-5 and J is TRBJ1-1, with TRBD1 as a possible D gene (5 bases). The CDR3 is made up of 14 amino acids. Germline V gene lookup returns CDR1 MNHEY and CDR2 SVGAGI. Deletions cut 6 bases from V and 7 bases from J, with 18 bases between. The CDR3 DNA is TGTGCCAGCAGCCAGTTGCGCGCTGGGGGTGAAGCTTTCTTT. Its protein is CASSQLRAGGEAFF.

This clone was picked up one time. The V and J genes are TRBV7-9 and TRBJ1-2, with a weak D call TRBD1 (5 bases). The CDR3 has 16 residues. Germline V lookup: CDR1 SEHNR, CDR2 FQNEAQ (reference sequence). V was trimmed by 6 bases and J by 4 bases, leaving 21 bases between them. CDR3 in DNA: TGTGCCAGCAGACATGGGACCCCAACTCAGGGCTATGGCTACACCTTC. Amino acid sequence: CASRHGTPTQGYGYTF.

The CDR3 reads CASSVWFSGANVLTF. DNA for the CDR3: TGTGCCAGCAGCGTATGGTTCTCTGGGGCCAACGTCCTGACTTTC. The chain joins TRBV9 to TRBJ2-6; D gene unclear. V lost 1 base and J 0 bases, leaving 5 bases between the germline ends. CDR3 length: 15 amino acids. Germline V gene sequence: CDR1 SGDLS, CDR2 YYNGEE.

The chain carries TRBV29-1 and TRBJ1-4, with a possible D match to TRBD1 (6 bases). The CDR3 loop spans 13 amino acids. Germline values: CDR1 SQVTM, CDR2 ANQGSEA. V lost 4 bases and J 5 bases, leaving 11 bases between the germline ends. The CDR3 DNA sequence: TGCAGCGTTGCATCAGGGGAGAATGAAAAACTGTTTTTT. This sequence encodes CSVASGENEKLFF. The full variable domain, completed using reference TRBV29-1 and TRBJ1-4, is SAVISQKPSRDICQRGTSLTIQCQVDSQVTMMFWYRQQPGQSLTLIATANQGSEATYESGFVIDKFPISRPNLTFSTLTVSNMSPEDSSIYLCSVASGENEKLFFGSGTQLSVL.

This clone was observed many times. The chain links TRBV10-3 to TRBJ2-2, with a weak D call TRBD2 (6 bases). Trimming stripped 8 bases from V and 7 bases from J, with 11 bases between. Germline V CDR1 and CDR2: ENHRY, SYGVKD. CDR3 size: 12 residues. CDR3 sequence: CAIRGSVGELFF. CDR3 bases: TGTGCCATCCGGGGGTCGGTCGGGGAGCTGTTTTTT.

The chain recombines TRBV19 with TRBJ1-1; no clear D gene. Trimming pared 0 bases from V and 0 bases from J, leaving 11 bases between. The CDR3 is made up of 16 amino acids. Germline CDR1 is LNHDA and CDR2 is SQIVND (reference sequence). CDR3 sequence: CASSIDPVGLNTEAFF. The CDR3 nucleotides are TGTGCCAGTAGTATAGATCCGGTAGGGTTGAACACTGAAGCTTTCTTT.

This clone was seen a single time. This chain links TRBV7-2 with TRBJ2-5; D is perhaps TRBD1 (5 bases). The CDR3 totals 14 residues. CDR1 is SGHTA, CDR2 FQGNSA, per germline. V lost 5 bases and J lost 0, with 10 bases in between. In DNA, the CDR3 is TGTGCCAGCAGCCGCTCAGGGCACCAAGAGACCCAGTACTTC. This encodes CASSRSGHQETQYF.

This clone was seen a handful of times. The chain links TRBV9 to TRBJ1-5, with D possibly matching TRBD1 (5 bases). Per germline, CDR1 SGDLS and CDR2 YYNGEE. The CDR3 is made up of 15 amino acids. V lost 0 bases, J lost 6 bases, and 13 bases lay in between. CDR3 loop: CASSVAGARGQPQHF. As DNA, the CDR3 is TGTGCCAGCAGCGTAGCTGGGGCGAGAGGTCAGCCCCAGCATTTT.

In nucleotides, the CDR3 is TGTGCCAGCAGCCCCAGGGGGCCCCTTTACAATGAGCAGTTCTTC. This gives the protein CASSPRGPLYNEQFF. V usage is TRBV6-5 and J usage is TRBJ2-1; 8 nucleotides agree with TRBD1. The CDR3 loop spans 15 amino acids. Trimming at V came to 6 bases and at J to 4 bases, leaving 8 bases not matched to a gene. The germline CDR1 and CDR2 sequences are MNHEY and SVGAGI.

This clone was found once. This chain connects TRBV9 to TRBJ2-5; 9 nucleotides match TRBD2. The assigned J gene may be wrong: the sequence end matches TRBJ2-7 better. The V gene's germline CDR1 is SGDLS and CDR2 YYNGEE. The CDR3 runs to 15 residues. The CDR3 reads CASSPWGSGSYEQYF. CDR3 nucleotides: TGTGCCAGCAGCCCCTGGGGTAGCGGGAGTTACGAGCAGTACTTC.

This chain links TRBV6-1 with TRBJ2-1; 9 bases are a match to TRBD1. The germline V gene encodes CDR1 MNHNS and CDR2 SASEGT. V lost 2 bases, J lost 6 bases, and 5 bases stayed unmatched. This CDR3 has 15 residues. CDR3 loop: CASSETGGIGNEQFF. The CDR3 DNA is TGTGCCAGCAGTGAAACAGGGGGCATAGGCAATGAGCAGTTCTTC.

This chain connects TRBV7-6 to TRBJ2-5, with 9 bases that match TRBD2. The CDR3 runs 16 residues. CDR1 is SGHVS and CDR2 is FNYEAQ in the germline V gene. Germline trimming cut 1 base from V and 4 bases from J; bases unmatched to any gene: 7. In DNA form, the CDR3 reads TGTGCCAGCAGCTTAGGGGCTAGCGGGGACGCAGAGACCCAGTACTTC. Amino acid sequence: CASSLGASGDAETQYF.

CDR3 sequence (DNA): TGTGCCAGTAGTAACCCCTGGGGGGCCCGGTACGAGCAGTACTTC. This gives the protein CASSNPWGARYEQYF. The chain couples TRBV19 to TRBJ2-7, with D perhaps assigned TRBD1 or TRBD2 (6 bases each). CDR1 and CDR2 (germline): LNHDA, SQIVND (reference sequence). This CDR3 region has 15 residues. V was cut by 4 bases and J by 4 bases, with 17 bases left in between.

V usage is TRBV11-2 and J usage is TRBJ2-7; 9 positions match TRBD1. Germline V CDR1 and CDR2: SGHAT, FQNNGV. The V gene end was trimmed by 5 bases and the J gene end by 5 bases; junction bases not matched to a gene: 10. This CDR3 has 15 amino acids. Written as DNA, the CDR3 is TGTGCCAGCAGCAACACCGGGACAGGGTTGGACGAGCAGTACTTC. Translated: CASSNTGTGLDEQYF.

This clone was counted only a few times. CDR3 DNA: TGTGCCACGAGGACAGGGAACATTCAGTACTTC. It encodes CATRTGNIQYF. The chain carries TRBV6-6 and TRBJ2-4, with 8 bases fitting TRBD1. The length of the CDR3 is 11 residues. V dropped 10 bases and J dropped 7; count of bases not matched to a gene: 3. The V gene's germline CDR1 is MNHNY and CDR2 SVGAGI (reference sequence).

V gene TRBV6-5 combines with J gene TRBJ2-5; perhaps TRBD1 as D (5 bases). With 5 bases removed from V and 1 base from J, the gap between germline ends came to 8 bases. The CDR3 has 13 residues. The germline gives CDR1 MNHEY, CDR2 SVGAGI. CDR3 region: CASSTDSQETQYF. The CDR3 DNA reads TGTGCCAGCAGTACAGACAGCCAAGAGACCCAGTACTTC.

The CDR3 protein is CASVSGRAGETQYF. The CDR3 region has the DNA TGTGCCAGCGTGAGCGGGAGGGCCGGCGAGACCCAGTACTTC. The J gene is TRBJ2-5, the V gene TRBV11-1, with 10 positions matching TRBD2. The trim removed 8 bases at V and 5 bases at J, leaving 8 bases unmatched. Germline CDR1 reads SGHAT; CDR2 reads FQDESV (reference sequence). The CDR3 extends over 14 amino acids. The complete variable domain, with remaining parts taken from reference TRBV11-1 and TRBJ2-5, reads EAEVAQSPRYKITEKSQAVAFWCDPISGHATLYWYRQILGQGPELLVQFQDESVVDDSQLPKDRFSAERLKGVDSTLKIQPAELGDSAMYLCASVSGRAGETQYFGPGTRLLVL.

The V and J genes are TRBV6-5 and TRBJ1-3; D gene ambiguous. Trimming took off 2 bases at V and 4 bases at J, with 9 bases between the two ends. There are 14 residues in the CDR3. Germline V CDR1 and CDR2: MNHEY, SVGAGI. CDR3 nucleotide sequence: TGTGCCAGCAGTTACGGGGTGGAAGGAAACACCATATATTTT. This sequence encodes CASSYGVEGNTIYF.

The chain is built from TRBV28 and TRBJ2-3, with a tentative D call TRBD1 (5 bases). Trimming removed 2 bases from V and 3 bases from J, with 9 bases in between. Per the germline V gene, CDR1 is MDHEN and CDR2 is SYDVKM. The CDR3 extends over 14 amino acids. This CDR3 is CASSLDRSTDTQYF. The CDR3 DNA sequence: TGTGCCAGCAGTTTAGACAGAAGTACAGATACGCAGTATTTT.

The chain links TRBV27 to TRBJ2-7; 9 bases fit TRBD1. Germline V gene data show CDR1 as MNHEY and CDR2 as SMNVEV (reference sequence). Trimming removed 5 bases from V and 0 bases from J; junction bases left unmatched: 8. This CDR3 region has 16 residues. This CDR3 is CASSPGTGSSSYEQYF. CDR3 bases: TGTGCCAGCAGTCCAGGGACAGGGTCGAGCTCCTACGAGCAGTACTTC.